These T cell receptor beta chains were read from a single sample in a study of CD8 T cells in Susac syndrome. TCRdb re-analysed the immunoSEQ multiplex PCR reads in MiXCR, keeping a single row per CDR3 protein. This table holds about 140,000 distinct CDR3 sequences, approximately 95% found once. Sequencing was carried out using CD4+ T cells from PBMCs. The source is a human donor with Susac syndrome. Both conserved end residues are part of each CDR3. D genes are given only for firm matches. Clone size is not always given. Where it is, it says once, few, many or a class for expanded clones.

CDR3 | DNA | J | V | size | D
CATSAEGRTAFF | TGTGCCACCAGTGCCGAAGGGAGGACGGCTTTCTTT | TRBJ1-1 | TRBV24-1 | - | -
CSARGNLRTSGSSRQETQYF | TGCAGTGCTAGGGGGAATCTCAGGACTAGCGGGAGTAGTCGCCAAGAGACCCAGTACTTC | TRBJ2-5 | TRBV20-1 | - | TRBD2
CATSDRTGDGYTF | TGTGCCACCAGTGACCGCACAGGGGATGGCTACACCTTC | TRBJ1-2 | TRBV24-1 | - | TRBD1
CSARDVGLPNPYEQYF | TGCAGTGCTAGAGACGTAGGACTTCCCAACCCTTACGAGCAGTACTTC | TRBJ2-7 | TRBV20-1 | - | -
CASSREGPSREKLFF | TGTGCCAGCAGCCGAGAAGGGCCGTCGCGTGAAAAACTGTTTTTT | TRBJ1-4 | TRBV6-5 | - | -
CASSVGTSGAYEQYF | TGTGCCAGCAGCGTAGGGACTAGCGGGGCCTACGAGCAGTACTTC | TRBJ2-7 | TRBV9 | - | TRBD2
CSASQGAAGYTF | TGCAGTGCTAGCCAGGGGGCGGCTGGCTACACCTTC | TRBJ1-2 | TRBV20-1 | - | TRBD1
CSAQDRGEAFF | TGCAGTGCTCAGGACAGGGGAGAAGCTTTCTTT | TRBJ1-1 | TRBV20-1 | - | TRBD1
CASSERVGGSPLHF | TGTGCCAGCAGTGAACGCGTCGGAGGTTCACCCCTCCACTTT | TRBJ1-6 | TRBV2 | once | -
CSARLRNEQFF | TGCAGTGCCCGCCTTCGCAATGAGCAGTTCTTC | TRBJ2-1 | TRBV20-1 | - | -
CAWSGVGEQYF | TGTGCCTGGAGTGGGGTGGGCGAGCAGTACTTC | TRBJ2-7 | TRBV30 | - | -